This T cell receptor delta chain was captured in a study of γδ T cells in repeated Plasmodium falciparum infection. V trimming: 4 bases; J trimming: 0 bases; junction bases outside the gene matches: 26. Germline V gives CDR1 TSWWSYY, CDR2 QGS. CDR3 length: 24 residues. Bulk repertoires came from Vgamma9/Vdelta2+ or Vdelta2-negative gammadelta T cells flow-sorted from PBMC. This clone was seen more than once but under ten times. With only one base between it and a far larger clone, this is likely a read error. This sample includes further DNA sequences coding for the same CDR3. TCRdb re-processed the multiplex PCR reads using CATT. This table holds 53,000 or so delta-chain clones, around 2% found once.

Sample: gamma-delta T cells from blood. This sequence was found in a pool of human donors (malaria-infected and uninfected, not separated). V is TRDV1 and J is TRDJ1; 13 bases are shared with TRDD3. Here the J gene came from matching the DNA to germline, since TCRdb omits it. CDR3 nucleotide sequence: TGTGCTCTTGGGGGACCGAGTCTCGACTACTGGGGGATACGTCGTACTCGGTACACCGATAAACTCATCTTT. Protein product: CALGGPSLDYWGIRRTRYTDKLIF.